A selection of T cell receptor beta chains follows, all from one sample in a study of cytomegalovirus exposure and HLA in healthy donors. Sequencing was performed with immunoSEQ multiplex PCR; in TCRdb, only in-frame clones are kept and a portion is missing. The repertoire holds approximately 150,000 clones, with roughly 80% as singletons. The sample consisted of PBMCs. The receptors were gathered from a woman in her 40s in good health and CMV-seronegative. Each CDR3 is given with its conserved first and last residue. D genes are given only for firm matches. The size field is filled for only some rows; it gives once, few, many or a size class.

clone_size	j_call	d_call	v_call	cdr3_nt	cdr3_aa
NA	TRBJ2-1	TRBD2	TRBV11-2	TGTGCCAGCAGCATGGGACTAGACAATGAGCAGTTCTTC	CASSMGLDNEQFF
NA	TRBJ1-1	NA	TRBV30	TGTGCCTGGAGTGCTACCGGTTTCACTGAAGCTTTCTTT	CAWSATGFTEAFF
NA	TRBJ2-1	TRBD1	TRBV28	TGTGCCAGCAGTCTAACCACAGGGGTTGGGGAGCAGTTCTTC	CASSLTTGVGEQFF
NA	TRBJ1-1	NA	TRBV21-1	TGTGCCAGCAGCAAAGAAAGGACAGGAGGAGGCACTGAAGCTTTCTTT	CASSKERTGGGTEAFF
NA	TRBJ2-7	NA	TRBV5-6	TGTGCCAGCAGCTTCCTGGACAGCTCCTACGAGCAGTACTTC	CASSFLDSSYEQYF
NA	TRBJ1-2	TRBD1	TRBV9	TGTGCCAGCAGCGTAGGACAGGGGAACTATGGCTACACCTTC	CASSVGQGNYGYTF
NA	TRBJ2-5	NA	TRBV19	TGTGCCAGTAGTATGGGCAGCAGGTGGTACCAAGAGACCCAGTACTTC	CASSMGSRWYQETQYF
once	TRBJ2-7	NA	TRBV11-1	TGTGCCAGCAGCTCGCCCGACAGGCCCTACGAGCAGTACTTC	CASSSPDRPYEQYF
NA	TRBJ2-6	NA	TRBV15	TGTGCCACCAGCAGAGATTCGTTCTCTGGGGCCAACGTCCTGACTTTC	CATSRDSFSGANVLTF
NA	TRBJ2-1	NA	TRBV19	TGTGCCAGTACTAGTTTTTCTGAGCAGTTCTTC	CASTSFSEQFF
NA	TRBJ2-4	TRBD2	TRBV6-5	TGTGCCAGCAATGCCGCCGGGGGGAACATTCAGTACTTC	CASNAAGGNIQYF
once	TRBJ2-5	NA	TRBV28	TGTGCCAGCAGTTCAATCTTAACAAAACAAGAGACCCAGTACTTC	CASSSILTKQETQYF
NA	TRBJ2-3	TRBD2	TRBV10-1	TGCGCCAGCAGTGACCCAGCGGGGGAGGCTAGCACAGATACGCAGTATTTT	CASSDPAGEASTDTQYF
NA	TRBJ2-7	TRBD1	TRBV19	TGTGCCAGTAGAGGGACAGGGAGCTACGAGCAGTACTTC	CASRGTGSYEQYF
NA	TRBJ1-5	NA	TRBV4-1	TGCGCCAGCAGCCAAGAGAGAATTGGCAATCAGCCCCAGCATTTT	CASSQERIGNQPQHF
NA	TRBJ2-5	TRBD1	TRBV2	TGTGCCAGCAGCCTACGACAGGGGTACCAAGAGACCCAGTACTTC	CASSLRQGYQETQYF
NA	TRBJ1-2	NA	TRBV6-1	TGTGCCAGCAGTGAGGCAGGGGCGCTAGGCTATGGCTACACCTTC	CASSEAGALGYGYTF
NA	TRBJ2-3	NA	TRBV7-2	TGTGCCAGCACCCTGTGGGCCCATAGCACAGATACGCAGTATTTT	CASTLWAHSTDTQYF
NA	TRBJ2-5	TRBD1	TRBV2	TGTGCCAGTTCACCCGGGACAGGGGAGACCCAGTACTTC	CASSPGTGETQYF